These 11 T cell receptor beta chains were sequenced from one sample in a study of CD8 T cells in ankylosing spondylitis. TCRdb re-analysed the 5' RACE reads in MiXCR, keeping a single row per CDR3 protein. Here the sample spans some 140,000 distinct CDR3 sequences, 7% to 9% being singletons. Sequencing used synovial fluid, either unsorted or a sorted T cell fraction (not recorded which). Receptors were obtained from a male donor with ankylosing spondylitis.

This clonotype was counted at least ten times. Germline is not matched at one junction end, which may reflect a read error. The chain couples TRBV6-5 to TRBJ2-3; the D gene is possibly TRBD2 (6 bases). In germline, CDR1 is MNHEY, CDR2 SVGAGI. The CDR3 extends over 14 amino acids. The CDR3 DNA sequence: TGTGCCAGCAGTGACTCTCCGGGAGCAGATACGCAGTATTTT. Protein sequence: CASSDSPGADTQYF.

The chain joins TRBV5-1 to TRBJ2-1, with D tentatively TRBD2 (5 bases). Trimming shortened V by 0 bases and J by 5 bases, and 12 bases separated the two germline ends. CDR1 is SGHRS and CDR2 is YFSETQ in the germline V gene. This CDR3 region has 15 residues. The CDR3 is CASSLVGVGDNEQFF. In DNA form, the CDR3 reads TGCGCCAGCAGCTTGGTTGGGGTCGGGGACAATGAGCAGTTCTTC.

At least ten counts were recorded for this clonotype. CDR3 DNA sequence: TGTGCCAGCAGTGCTCGTTGGGAGACCCAGTACTTC. It yields the protein CASSARWETQYF. The V call is TRBV6-1, the J call TRBJ2-5; D unresolved. Germline CDR1 and CDR2: MNHNS and SASEGT. Trimming took off 4 bases at V and 5 bases at J, with 8 bases between the two ends. The CDR3 is 12 residues long.

The V gene is TRBV28, the J gene TRBJ1-3; D is ambiguous. V dropped 6 bases and J dropped 0 bases, with 15 bases sitting between them. The CDR3 sequence is 16 residues long. In germline, CDR1 is MDHEN, CDR2 SYDVKM. The CDR3 spells CASSLPAGSSGNTIYF. CDR3 coding DNA: TGTGCCAGCAGCCTCCCCGCGGGGAGCTCTGGAAACACCATATATTTT.

This sequence joins TRBV3-1 and TRBJ2-2; D is uncertain. The CDR3 runs to 14 residues. Looked up from germline, CDR1 is LGHDT and CDR2 is YNNKEL (reference sequence). Trimming pared 0 bases from V and 5 bases from J, leaving 7 bases between. The CDR3 DNA reads TGTGCCAGCAGCCAAGATAGGTATACCGGGGAGCTGTTTTTT. Translated: CASSQDRYTGELFF.

Only a few counts were recorded for this clonotype. The V gene is TRBV18, the J gene TRBJ1-2; maybe TRBD1 (5 bases). The CDR3 consists of 14 residues. CDR1 KGHSH and CDR2 LQKENI come from the germline V gene. Between the trimmed V and J ends, which lost 6 bases and 7 bases, there was a span of 18 bases. The CDR3 DNA reads TGTGCCAGCTCCCCTATGGGAGGGGATGGTGGCTACACCTTC. The encoded protein is CASSPMGGDGGYTF.

The genes are TRBV5-6 and TRBJ1-6, with D perhaps matching TRBD1 (5 bases). Germline CDR1 SGHDT, CDR2 YYEEEE. Trimming removed 9 bases from V and 11 bases from J, with 18 bases in between. The CDR3 runs to 13 residues. The CDR3 DNA sequence: TGTGCCATGAGCACGGGACCTTGGCCACCCCTCCACTTT. It codes for CAMSTGPWPPLHF.

The J gene is TRBJ1-5, the V gene TRBV27; TRBD1 aligns across 7 bases. V gave up 6 bases and J gave up 0 bases; unmatched junction bases: 8. The CDR3 sequence is 16 residues long. Germline V gene lookup returns CDR1 MNHEY and CDR2 SMNVEV (reference sequence). CDR3 protein: CASRQQGQYSNQPQHF. The DNA for the CDR3 is TGTGCCAGCAGGCAACAGGGACAGTATAGCAATCAGCCCCAGCATTTT.

This clonotype has at least ten counts. The chain carries TRBV7-9 and TRBJ2-5; TRBD2 matches 7 bases. CDR3 length equals 12 residues. With V trimmed by 6 bases and J by 6 bases, 4 bases remained unmatched. Germline values: CDR1 SEHNR, CDR2 FQNEAQ (reference sequence). The chain's CDR3 is CASSYGRKTQYF. DNA for the CDR3: TGTGCCAGCAGTTACGGGAGGAAGACCCAGTACTTC.

This clonotype has only a few counts. This rearrangement joins TRBV20-1 to TRBJ1-1, with TRBD1 matching 7 bases. The CDR3 runs to 14 residues. V lost 1 base and J lost 0; bases outside the gene matches: 2. Germline values: CDR1 DFQATT, CDR2 SNEGSKA (reference sequence). CDR3 residues: CSARGDSLNTEAFF. CDR3 in DNA: TGCAGTGCTAGAGGGGACAGTTTGAACACTGAAGCTTTCTTT.

J is TRBJ2-3 and V is TRBV24-1; D could derive from TRBD1 or TRBD2 (5 bases each). V was cut by 3 bases and J by 5 bases, with 14 bases left in between. Germline-derived CDR1 and CDR2 are KGHDR and SFDVKD. This CDR3 spans 15 amino acids. The CDR3 DNA reads TGTGCCACCAGTGATCCGGGGCCCTCGGGAGATACGCAGTATTTT. This gives the protein CATSDPGPSGDTQYF.